These T cell receptor beta chains were read from a single sample in a study of cytomegalovirus exposure and HLA in healthy donors. TCRdb's copy holds only in-frame clones and misses some; the assay was immunoSEQ multiplex PCR. The sample shows 150,000 to 180,000 clones, 70% to 90% of them seen only once. The sequencing sample was made of PBMCs. These receptors were obtained from a woman aged 18-29 years in good health and CMV-seronegative. The CDR3 runs from the conserved cysteine through the conserved F or W. Each record gives: J gene, clone size, D gene, V gene, CDR3 protein, CDR3 DNA. A D gene is named only where the DNA matches it firmly. Not all rows give a size; the values are once, few, many and, for expanded clones, a class.

TRBJ2-3	.	TRBD2	TRBV10-3	CAISERREIPDTQYF	TGTGCCATCAGTGAACGGCGGGAGATCCCAGATACGCAGTATTTT
TRBJ2-7	.	TRBD2	TRBV10-3	CAISPPRAGGPYEQYF	TGTGCCATCAGTCCTCCCAGGGCGGGAGGGCCCTACGAGCAGTACTTC
TRBJ1-5	.	.	TRBV7-2	CASSLLIWGGNQPQHF	TGTGCCAGCAGCTTACTGATATGGGGAGGGAATCAGCCCCAGCATTTT
TRBJ2-2	.	.	TRBV10-3	CAISQNRDGELFF	TGTGCCATCAGTCAAAACAGGGACGGGGAGCTGTTTTTT
TRBJ1-6	.	TRBD1	TRBV5-4	CASSGRDRESPLHF	TGTGCCAGCAGCGGGAGGGACAGGGAATCACCCCTCCACTTT
TRBJ2-3	.	.	TRBV13	CASTLDRSQFAQYF	TGTGCCAGCACCCTGGACAGATCCCAGTTTGCGCAGTATTTT
TRBJ1-2	.	.	TRBV5-1	CASSTTQGNYGYTF	TGCGCCAGCAGCACAACTCAGGGGAACTATGGCTACACCTTC
TRBJ1-2	.	.	TRBV4-2	CASSQDEGGPYYGYTF	TGTGCCAGCAGCCAAGATGAAGGGGGACCATACTATGGCTACACCTTC
TRBJ1-1	.	.	TRBV30	CAWSRQYTEAFF	TGTGCCTGGAGTAGACAGTACACTGAAGCTTTCTTT
TRBJ2-1	.	.	TRBV6-4	CASSADSYNEQFF	TGTGCCAGCAGTGCGGACAGCTACAATGAGCAGTTCTTC
TRBJ1-2	.	.	TRBV10-3	CAISESGIDRGYGYTF	TGTGCCATCAGTGAGTCCGGAATCGACAGAGGCTATGGCTACACCTTC
TRBJ2-7	.	.	TRBV5-8	CASMGVVRGASYEQYF	TGTGCCAGCATGGGTGTTGTACGAGGCGCATCCTACGAGCAGTACTTC
TRBJ1-6	many	TRBD1	TRBV4-3	CASSQEPFPGQGAKSPLHF	TGCGCCAGCAGCCAAGAGCCCTTTCCGGGACAGGGGGCGAAATCACCCCTCCACTTT
TRBJ2-1	.	TRBD1	TRBV10-3	CAIRRGTGGYNEQFF	TGTGCCATCAGGAGAGGGACAGGGGGCTACAATGAGCAGTTCTTC
TRBJ2-7	.	TRBD1	TRBV28	CASSPRTGGIKLIYEQYF	TGTGCCAGCAGTCCGCGGACAGGGGGGATCAAGCTAATCTACGAGCAGTACTTC
TRBJ2-1	few	TRBD2	TRBV29-1	CSVDQREAREQFF	TGCAGCGTTGACCAGCGGGAGGCTAGGGAGCAGTTCTTC
TRBJ2-7	once	.	TRBV15	CATSRVGQGPYEQYF	TGTGCCACCAGCAGAGTCGGCCAGGGTCCTTACGAGCAGTACTTC
TRBJ1-2	.	.	TRBV18	CASSPQVQSLLGGYTF	TGTGCCAGCTCACCCCAGGTACAGAGCCTACTAGGGGGCTACACCTTC
TRBJ1-1	once	.	TRBV19	CASRAPAGSIEAFF	TGTGCCAGTAGGGCCCCGGCAGGATCAATTGAAGCTTTCTTT
TRBJ1-2	.	.	TRBV28	CASSLVTDYGYTF	TGTGCCAGCAGTTTAGTGACAGACTATGGCTACACCTTC
TRBJ1-6	.	.	TRBV4-1	CASSQDPNYQGMDTNSPLHF	TGCGCCAGCAGCCAAGACCCAAACTATCAGGGGATGGATACCAATTCACCCCTCCACTTT
TRBJ2-4	.	TRBD2	TRBV4-1	CASSQDTSGSFVDIQYF	TGCGCCAGCAGCCAAGACACTAGCGGGAGTTTTGTAGACATTCAGTACTTC
TRBJ2-3	.	TRBD1	TRBV27	CASSTGTGGLADTQYF	TGTGCCAGCAGTACCGGGACAGGGGGATTGGCAGATACGCAGTATTTT
TRBJ1-1	.	TRBD1	TRBV28	CASSFIGTGLKNTEAFF	TGTGCCAGCAGTTTCATCGGGACAGGGCTAAAGAACACTGAAGCTTTCTTT
TRBJ2-7	.	TRBD2	TRBV5-1	CASTPSGTSDREQYF	TGCGCCAGCACGCCTTCCGGGACTAGTGATCGCGAGCAGTACTTC